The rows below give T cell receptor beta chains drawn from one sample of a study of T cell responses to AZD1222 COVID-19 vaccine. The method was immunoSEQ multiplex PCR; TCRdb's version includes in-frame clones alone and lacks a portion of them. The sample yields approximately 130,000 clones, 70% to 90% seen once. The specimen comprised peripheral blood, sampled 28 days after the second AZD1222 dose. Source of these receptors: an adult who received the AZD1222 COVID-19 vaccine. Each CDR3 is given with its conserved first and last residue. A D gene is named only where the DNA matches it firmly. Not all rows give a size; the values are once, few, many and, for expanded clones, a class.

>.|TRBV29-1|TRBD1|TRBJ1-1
CSGRGQLNTEAFF
TGCAGCGGGAGGGGGCAGCTGAACACTGAAGCTTTCTTT
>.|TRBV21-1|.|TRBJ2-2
CASSIRTSGREHRGAVF
TGTGCCAGCAGCATAAGGACTAGCGGGCGCGAACACCGGGGAGCTGTTTTT
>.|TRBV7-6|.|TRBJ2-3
CASSTQGRTRDTQYF
TGTGCCAGCAGCACACAGGGACGGACAAGAGATACGCAGTATTTT
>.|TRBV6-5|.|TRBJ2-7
CASSWTGYEQYF
TGTGCCAGCAGCTGGACGGGTTACGAGCAGTACTTC
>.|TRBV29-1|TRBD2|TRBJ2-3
CSVGTSGTDTQYF
TGCAGCGTGGGGACTAGCGGGACAGATACGCAGTATTTT
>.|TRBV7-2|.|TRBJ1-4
CASSLGLLAGGEKLFF
TGTGCCAGCAGCTTAGGTCTACTTGCGGGAGGAGAAAAACTGTTTTTT
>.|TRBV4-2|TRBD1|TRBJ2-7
CASSQAGTGDHEQYF
TGTGCCAGCAGCCAGGCCGGGACAGGGGACCACGAGCAGTACTTC
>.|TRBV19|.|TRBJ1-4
CASSRGERREKLFF
TGTGCCAGTAGTAGGGGGGAACGTCGAGAAAAACTGTTTTTT
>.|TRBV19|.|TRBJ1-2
CASWGAHYGYTF
TGTGCCAGCTGGGGGGCACACTATGGCTACACCTTC
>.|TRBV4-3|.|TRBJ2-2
CASSQAAVPGGELFF
TGCGCCAGCAGCCAAGCCGCAGTTCCGGGCGGGGAGCTGTTTTTT
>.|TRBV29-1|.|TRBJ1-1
CSARSRGWNTEAFF
TGCAGCGCACGCAGCAGGGGCTGGAACACTGAAGCTTTCTTT
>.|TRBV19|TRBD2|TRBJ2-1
CASSAGGPPYNEQFF
TGTGCCAGTAGCGCGGGAGGGCCACCCTACAATGAGCAGTTCTTC
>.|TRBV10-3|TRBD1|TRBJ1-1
CAISEGTGGNTEAFF
TGTGCCATCAGTGAAGGGACAGGTGGGAACACTGAAGCTTTCTTT
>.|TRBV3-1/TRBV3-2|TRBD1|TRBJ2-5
CASSQLLDREIQETQYF
TGTGCCAGCAGCCAATTGCTGGACAGGGAGATCCAAGAGACCCAGTACTTC
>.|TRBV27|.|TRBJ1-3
CASSFGQPSSGNTIYF
TGTGCCAGCAGTTTCGGCCAGCCGAGCTCTGGAAACACCATATATTTT
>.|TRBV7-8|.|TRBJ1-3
CASSFVQDGNTIYF
TGTGCCAGCAGCTTCGTACAGGATGGAAACACCATATATTTT
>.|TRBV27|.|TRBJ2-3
CASSLKAVSTDTQYF
TGTGCCAGCAGTTTAAAGGCGGTTAGCACAGATACGCAGTATTTT
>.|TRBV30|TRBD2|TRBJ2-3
CAWRGLAGNQVGTDTQYF
TGTGCCTGGAGAGGGCTAGCGGGAAACCAAGTGGGCACAGATACGCAGTATTTT
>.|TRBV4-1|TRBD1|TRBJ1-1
CASSPGQGAPNTEAFF
TGCGCCAGCAGCCCGGGGCAGGGGGCCCCGAACACTGAAGCTTTCTTT
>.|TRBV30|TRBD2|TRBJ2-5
CAWVGTSGQETQYF
TGTGCCTGGGTCGGGACTAGCGGCCAAGAGACCCAGTACTTC
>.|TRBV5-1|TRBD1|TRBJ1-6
CASSSTGGLNSPLHF
TGCGCCAGCAGCTCGACAGGGGGTTTGAATTCACCCCTCCACTTT
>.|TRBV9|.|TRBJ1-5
CASSVDAGDQPQHF
TGTGCCAGCAGCGTAGATGCAGGGGATCAGCCCCAGCATTTT
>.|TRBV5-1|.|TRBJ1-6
CASSANRLGGSPLHF
TGCGCCAGCAGCGCAAACAGGCTGGGGGGGTCACCCCTCCACTTT
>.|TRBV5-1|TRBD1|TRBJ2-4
CASSLRQGIGNIQYF
TGCGCCAGCAGCTTGCGACAGGGGATAGGAAACATTCAGTACTTC
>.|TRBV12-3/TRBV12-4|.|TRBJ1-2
CASSHDRNYGYTF
TGTGCCAGCAGCCATGACAGGAACTATGGCTACACCTTC
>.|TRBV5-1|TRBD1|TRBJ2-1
CASSYPTGGSHNEQFF
TGCGCCAGCAGCTATCCGACAGGGGGCAGCCACAATGAGCAGTTCTTC
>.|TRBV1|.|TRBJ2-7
CTSSPTRGRNVYEQYF
TGCACCAGCAGCCCTACAAGAGGGAGAAACGTCTACGAGCAGTACTTC
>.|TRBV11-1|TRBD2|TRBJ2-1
CASSHLAGGGTDEQFF
TGTGCCAGCAGCCACTTAGCGGGAGGGGGTACGGATGAGCAGTTCTTC
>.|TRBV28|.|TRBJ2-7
CASSLSQVYEQYF
TGTGCCAGCAGTTTATCCCAGGTCTACGAGCAGTACTTC
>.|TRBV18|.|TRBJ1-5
CASSSDIAGNQPQHF
TGTGCCAGCTCTTCGGATATAGCGGGCAATCAGCCCCAGCATTTT
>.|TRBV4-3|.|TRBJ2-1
CASSRGDRQSYNEQFF
TGCGCCAGCAGCCGTGGGGATCGGCAGTCCTACAATGAGCAGTTCTTC
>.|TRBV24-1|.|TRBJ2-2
CATSDHLGGQPNTGELFF
TGTGCCACCAGTGACCACCTCGGCGGACAGCCGAACACCGGGGAGCTGTTTTTT
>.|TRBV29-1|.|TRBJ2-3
CSVAWVGTDTQYF
TGCAGCGTTGCGTGGGTTGGCACAGATACGCAGTATTTT
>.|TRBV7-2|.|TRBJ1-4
CASSSFPGAIHEKLFF
TGTGCCAGCAGCTCCTTCCCAGGGGCCATCCATGAAAAACTGTTTTTT
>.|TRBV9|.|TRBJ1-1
CASSGQGIDTEAFF
TGTGCCAGCAGCGGGCAGGGTATTGACACTGAAGCTTTCTTT
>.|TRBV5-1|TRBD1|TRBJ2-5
CASSSQGAAETQYF
TGCGCCAGCAGCTCTCAGGGGGCTGCGGAGACCCAGTACTTC
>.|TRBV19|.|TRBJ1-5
CASSTKDSYQSQHF
TGTGCCAGTAGTACCAAGGACAGTTATCAGTCCCAGCATTTT
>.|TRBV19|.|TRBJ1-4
CASSMARGREKLFF
TGTGCCAGTAGTATGGCCAGGGGTAGAGAAAAACTGTTTTTT
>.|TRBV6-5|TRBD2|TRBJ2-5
CASSRGEREVETQYF
TGTGCCAGCAGCCGCGGGGAGCGGGAGGTCGAGACCCAGTACTTC
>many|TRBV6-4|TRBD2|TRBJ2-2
CASSSGSTGELFF
TGTGCCAGCAGTAGCGGGAGCACCGGGGAGCTGTTTTTT
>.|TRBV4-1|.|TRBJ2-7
CASSQRSDLYSYEQYF
TGCGCCAGCAGCCAAAGATCAGACCTTTACTCCTACGAGCAGTACTTC
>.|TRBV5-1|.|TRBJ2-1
CASSLAVGVSYNEQFF
TGCGCCAGCAGCTTGGCCGTCGGGGTCTCCTACAATGAGCAGTTCTTC
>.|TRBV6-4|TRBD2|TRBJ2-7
CASIAKREVGYEQYF
TGTGCCAGCATCGCAAAGCGGGAGGTAGGGTACGAGCAGTACTTC
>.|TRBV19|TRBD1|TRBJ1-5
CASETGGNQPQHF
TGTGCCAGTGAGACAGGGGGCAATCAGCCCCAGCATTTT
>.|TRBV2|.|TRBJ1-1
CASRREKNTEAFF
TGTGCCAGCCGGCGGGAAAAGAACACTGAAGCTTTCTTT
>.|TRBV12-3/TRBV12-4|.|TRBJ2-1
CASSFRGTRFF
TGTGCCAGCAGTTTCAGGGGAACCAGATTCTTC
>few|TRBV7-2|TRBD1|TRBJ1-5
CASSLNRGVGQPQHF
TGTGCCAGCAGCCTAAACAGGGGGGTAGGTCAGCCCCAGCATTTT
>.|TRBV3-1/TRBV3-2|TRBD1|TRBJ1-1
CASSPGQGVTEAFF
TGTGCCAGCAGCCCGGGACAGGGGGTCACTGAAGCTTTCTTT